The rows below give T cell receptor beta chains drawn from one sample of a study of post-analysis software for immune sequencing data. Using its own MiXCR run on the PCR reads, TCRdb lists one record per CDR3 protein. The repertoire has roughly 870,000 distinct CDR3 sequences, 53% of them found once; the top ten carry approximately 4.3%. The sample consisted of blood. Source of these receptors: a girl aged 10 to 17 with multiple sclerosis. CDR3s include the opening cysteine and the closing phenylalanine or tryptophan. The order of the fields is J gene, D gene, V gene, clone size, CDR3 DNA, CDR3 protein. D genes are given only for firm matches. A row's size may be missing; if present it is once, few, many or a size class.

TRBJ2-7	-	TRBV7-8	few	TGTGCCAGCAGGAAGGGGGGGAGCTCCTACGAGCAGTACTTC	CASRKGGSSYEQYF
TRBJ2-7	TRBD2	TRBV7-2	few	TGTGCCAGCAGCTTTAGTGGGGGGGGGATCTACGAGCAGTACTTC	CASSFSGGGIYEQYF
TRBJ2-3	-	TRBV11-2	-	TGTGCCGGCAGCCAGATACCTAGCATAGATACGCAGTATTTT	CAGSQIPSIDTQYF
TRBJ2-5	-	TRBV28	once	TGTGCCAGCAGACAGGACCGCGAAGAGACCCAGTACTTC	CASRQDREETQYF
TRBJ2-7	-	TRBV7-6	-	TGTGCCAGCAGTCCCACCGGGACATCTAGCTCCTACGAGCAGTACTTC	CASSPTGTSSSYEQYF
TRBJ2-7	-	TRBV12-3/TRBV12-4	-	TGTGCCAGCAGTTTGGGTACTAGTCCGCTGTTCTTC	CASSLGTSPLFF
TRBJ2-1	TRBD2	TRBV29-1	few	TGCAGCGATGCGGGGGGATCAAAAACCTACAATGAGCAGTTCTTC	CSDAGGSKTYNEQFF
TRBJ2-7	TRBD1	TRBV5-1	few	TGCGCCAGCAGCGCGGACAGGGGGGTCGACGAGCAGTACTTC	CASSADRGVDEQYF
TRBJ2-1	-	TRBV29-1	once	TGCAGCGTTCAGGACACTTACAATGAGCAGTTCTTC	CSVQDTYNEQFF
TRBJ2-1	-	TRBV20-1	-	TGCAGTGCATACAGGGTCGTGAATGAGCAGTTCTTC	CSAYRVVNEQFF
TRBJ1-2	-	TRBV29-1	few	TGCAGCGCACTAGAGGACTATGGCTACACCTTC	CSALEDYGYTF
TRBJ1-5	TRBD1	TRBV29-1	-	TGCAGCGCTACGACAGGGGAGGTTGAGCCCCAGCATTTT	CSATTGEVEPQHF
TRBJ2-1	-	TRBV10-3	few	TGTGCCATCAGTGAGGAAGGGAATGATGAGCAGTTCTTC	CAISEEGNDEQFF
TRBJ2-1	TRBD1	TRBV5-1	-	TGCGCCAGCAGCCTGGGACAGAGAATATCCTACAATGAGCAGTTCTTC	CASSLGQRISYNEQFF
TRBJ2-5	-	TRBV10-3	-	TGTGCCATCAGTGACGGGCTGGAGACCCAGTACTTC	CAISDGLETQYF
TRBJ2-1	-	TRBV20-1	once	TGCAGTGCTAGAGAGCGGTCGTCGTACAATGAGCAGTTCTTC	CSARERSSYNEQFF
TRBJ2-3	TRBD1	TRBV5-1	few	TGCGCCAGCGGCCGACAGGGGGAAATCACAGATACGCAGTATTTT	CASGRQGEITDTQYF
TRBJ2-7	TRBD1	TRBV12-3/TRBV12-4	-	TGTGCCAGCAGCCGGGACAGGGGGATTCCTTACGAGCAGTACTTC	CASSRDRGIPYEQYF
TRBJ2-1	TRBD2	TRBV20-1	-	TGCAGTGCGTTAGCGGGAACCTCCTACAATGAGCAGTTCTTC	CSALAGTSYNEQFF
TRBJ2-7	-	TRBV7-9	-	TGTGCCAGCAGCTATAGGCAGGACCCCTACGAGCAGTACTTC	CASSYRQDPYEQYF
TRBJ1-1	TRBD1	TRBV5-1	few	TGCGCCGGCAGCGACCTTGGACAGGGGAGCACTGAAGCTTTCTTT	CAGSDLGQGSTEAFF
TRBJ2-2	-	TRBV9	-	TGTGCCAGCAGGACTACGAACACCGGGGAGCTGTTTTTT	CASRTTNTGELFF
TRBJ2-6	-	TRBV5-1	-	TGCACCAGCAGCTTGGAGAGTGGCCATAGCTCTGGGGCCAACGTCCTGACTTTC	CTSSLESGHSSGANVLTF
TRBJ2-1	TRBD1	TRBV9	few	TGTGCCAGCAGCGCGAGGACCGGGACAGGTTTCGCTGGTGAGCAGTTCTTC	CASSARTGTGFAGEQFF
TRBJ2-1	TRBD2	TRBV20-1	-	TGCAGTGCTAGTTGGCGGCGAGCGGGAAGGACCTACAATGAGCAGTTCTTC	CSASWRRAGRTYNEQFF
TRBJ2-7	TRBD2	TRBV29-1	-	TGCAGCGTTTCCACTAGCGGGAGCCTCAATGAGCAGTACTTC	CSVSTSGSLNEQYF
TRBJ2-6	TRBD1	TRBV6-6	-	TGTGCCACCGGGGACAGGACCCTCTCTGGGGCCAACGTCCTGACTTTC	CATGDRTLSGANVLTF
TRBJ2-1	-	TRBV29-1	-	TGCAGCGTGGGCGGTACGAGCTCCTACAATGAGCAGTTCTTC	CSVGGTSSYNEQFF
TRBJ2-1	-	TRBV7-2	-	TGTGCCAGCAGCTTGCTTGGGCGGCCCTACAATGAGCAGTTCTTC	CASSLLGRPYNEQFF
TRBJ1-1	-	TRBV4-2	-	TGTGCCAGCAGCCAAGATGTCGTCCGCCCTGAAGCTTTCTTT	CASSQDVVRPEAFF
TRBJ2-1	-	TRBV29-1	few	TGCAGCGTTGCCGGACCAGGGACCGTGGATGAGCAGTTCTTC	CSVAGPGTVDEQFF
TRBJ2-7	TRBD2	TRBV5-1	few	TGCGCCAGCAGCCCGGGGGCGGGAGGCCCCTACGAGCAGTACTTC	CASSPGAGGPYEQYF
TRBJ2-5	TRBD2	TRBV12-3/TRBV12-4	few	TGTGCCAGCAGGCCCGGGGAGGGAGAGACCCAGTACTTC	CASRPGEGETQYF
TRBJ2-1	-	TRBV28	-	TGTGCCAGCAGTTTATCAGTTTACAATGAGCAGTTCTTC	CASSLSVYNEQFF
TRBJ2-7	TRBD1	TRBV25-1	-	TGTGCCAGCAGTGAATATAGAGGGGGCCAAATCTACGAGCAGTACTTC	CASSEYRGGQIYEQYF
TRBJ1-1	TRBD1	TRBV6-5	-	TGTGCCAGCAGCCGCGGGGGGGACAGGAACACTGAAGCTTTCTTT	CASSRGGDRNTEAFF
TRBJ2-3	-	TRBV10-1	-	TGCGCCAGCAGTGAGTGGAAGACAGGACCTCCCACAGATACGCAGTATTTT	CASSEWKTGPPTDTQYF
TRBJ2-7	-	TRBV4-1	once	TGCGCCAGCAGCTTAGATCATGAGGGCCCAGTGGCCTACGAGCAGTACTTC	CASSLDHEGPVAYEQYF
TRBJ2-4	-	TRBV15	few	TGTGCCACCGCACATGGAGTTAACATTCAGTACTTC	CATAHGVNIQYF
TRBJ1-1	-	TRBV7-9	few	TGTGCCAGCAGCTCCCGGAGTTTAGGGACTGAAGCTTTCTTT	CASSSRSLGTEAFF
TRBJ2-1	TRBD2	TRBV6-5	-	TGTGCCAGCAGTTCCGCCGCTAGCGGGGACTACAATGAGCAGTTCTTC	CASSSAASGDYNEQFF
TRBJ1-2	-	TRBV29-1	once	TGCAGCGTTGGGGGAGACGGGTACAGATATGGCTACACCTTC	CSVGGDGYRYGYTF
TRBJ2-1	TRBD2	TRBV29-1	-	TGCAGCGTTGAGGGGCTAGCGGGGGAGAGCTCCTACAATGAGCAGTTCTTC	CSVEGLAGESSYNEQFF
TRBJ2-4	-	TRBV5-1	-	TGCGCCAGCAGCCCAAAACAGGGCGGGAATCGAAGAAACATTCAGTACTTC	CASSPKQGGNRRNIQYF
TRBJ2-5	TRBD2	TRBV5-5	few	TGTGCCAGCAGCTCCGGGACTAGCGAGACCCAGTACTTC	CASSSGTSETQYF
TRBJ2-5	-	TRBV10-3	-	TGTGCCATCAGCCGACAGGTTCAAGAGACCCAGTACTTC	CAISRQVQETQYF
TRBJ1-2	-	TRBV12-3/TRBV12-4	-	TGTGCCAGCAGTTTATGGCTCGGGGCTGGAGGCTACACCTTC	CASSLWLGAGGYTF
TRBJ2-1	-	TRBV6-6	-	TGTGCCAGCAGAGCCGACCTATACAATGAGCAGTTCTTC	CASRADLYNEQFF
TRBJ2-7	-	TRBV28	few	TGTGCCAGCAGGCACAGGGATGGCGAGCAGTACTTC	CASRHRDGEQYF
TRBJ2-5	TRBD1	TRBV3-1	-	TGTGCCAGCAGCTACACGGACAGGGCGTTTAAGACCCAGTACTTC	CASSYTDRAFKTQYF
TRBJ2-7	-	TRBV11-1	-	TGTGCCAGCAGCTTCACCGGGAGCTTCTACGAGCAGTACTTC	CASSFTGSFYEQYF